This passage covers 27 T cell receptor beta chains from one sample sequenced in a study of T cell clonality in common variable immunodeficiency. Study results and limitations: Reportedly, TCR beta sequences from common variable immunodeficiency showed fewer deletions and N-nucleotide insertions.

These receptors have no known antigen. Assay: immunoSEQ multiplex PCR; the TCRdb copy retains only in-frame clones and omits some. Recorded here are over 30,000 clones, none singletons. The source material was peripheral blood mononuclear cells. These receptors were obtained from a human donor with common variable immunodeficiency.

On this clone: The read ends 3 residues shy of where the CDR3 ends; the end is completed using the germline J gene. The chain combines TRBV6-1 with TRBJ2-7; D is ambiguous. V was shortened by 0 bases and J by 6 bases, with 6 bases between the two germline ends. This CDR3 has 12 amino acids. The germline gives CDR1 MNHNS, CDR2 SASEGT. The sequenced CDR3 bases are TGTGCCAGCAGTGAAGCGCAGAGCGAG. Protein product: CASSEAQSE. The entire CDR3 protein reads CASSEAQSEQYF.

Concerning this clone: The read ends 3 residues before the CDR3 terminus; that terminus is restored from the germline J gene. V usage is TRBV30 and J usage is TRBJ1-2; D is ambiguous. CDR3 length equals 14 residues. V lost 5 bases to trimming and J lost 5 bases, with 18 bases between them. From germline, CDR1 is GTSNPN and CDR2 SVGIG (reference sequence). CDR3 in amino acids: CAWDYGRGPYGYTF. Partial CDR3 DNA: TGTGCCTGGGACTATGGCCGGGGTCCTTATGGC. Variable domain in full (rest from reference TRBV30 and TRBJ1-2): SQTIHQWPATLVQPVGSPLSLECTVEGTSNPNLYWYRQAAGRGLQLLFYSVGIGQISSEVPQNLSASRPQDRQFILSSKKLLLSDSGFYLCAWDYGRGPYGYTFGSGTRLTVV.

In its sample, this clone was seen many times. The read halts 3 residues ahead of the CDR3 end, with the missing end drawn from the germline J gene. This chain joins TRBV18 and TRBJ2-2; 9 positions agree with TRBD2. V was clipped by 3 bases and J by 1 base; unmatched bases: 3. Germline CDR1 reads KGHSH; CDR2 reads LQKENI. This CDR3 has 16 amino acids. CDR3 DNA, as far as it was read: TGTGCCAGCTCACCGTATAGCGGGAGGAACACCGGGGAG. It specifies CASSPYSGRNTGE. The complete CDR3 protein is CASSPYSGRNTGELFF.

This clone was counted at least ten times. The CDR3 end falls 3 residues outside the read, so it is completed with the germline J gene. V usage is TRBV19 and J usage is TRBJ1-2, with TRBD1 as a possible D gene (6 bases). The CDR3 extends over 14 amino acids. The germline V gene encodes CDR1 LNHDA and CDR2 SQIVND (reference sequence). V lost 7 bases and J lost 0, with 12 bases in between. CDR3 bases read: TGTGCCAGTATTCCAGGGGCCACTAACTATGGC. Translating it yields CASIPGATNYG. The full CDR3 protein reads CASIPGATNYGYTF. The full variable domain, completed using reference TRBV19 and TRBJ1-2, is DGGITQSPKYLFRKEGQNVTLSCEQNLNHDAMYWYRQDPGQGLRLIYYSQIVNDFQKGDIAEGYSVSREKKESFPLTVTSAQKNPTAFYLCASIPGATNYGYTFGSGTRLTVV.

This clone has a count of ten or more. The CDR3 end is not reached by the read, which stops 3 residues before it; the germline J gene fills it in. The V and J genes are TRBV4-2 and TRBJ2-1; TRBD2 matches at 13 bases. V lost 2 bases to trimming and J lost 6 bases; unmatched junction nucleotides: 7. The CDR3 length is 17 residues. Germline CDR1 LGHNA, CDR2 YNFKEQ. This CDR3 reads CASSQPSGTSGINEQFF. CDR3 DNA (partial): TGTGCCAGCAGCCAACCCTCGGGGACTAGCGGGATCAATGAG.

This clone was counted at least ten times. An end of the junction differs from the germline gene, which may be a read error. The sequenced fragment ends 3 residues before the CDR3 boundary, so the rest is inferred from the germline J gene. The rearrangement uses TRBV4-2 and TRBJ2-1, with TRBD1 matching over 7 bases. This CDR3 spans 15 amino acids. Germline CDR1 and CDR2: LGHNA and YNFKEQ. CDR3 DNA, as far as it was read: TGCGCCGGCAGCCAAGATGGCGACAGGGTCGATGAG. Its translation: CAGSQDGDRVDE. The full-length CDR3 reads as CAGSQDGDRVDEQFF.

The table lists this clone with many counts. The read stops 3 residues short of the end of the CDR3; the missing end is completed from the germline J gene. This chain uses TRBV7-8 with TRBJ2-3; D might be TRBD2 (6 bases). CDR3 length equals 14 residues. Looked up from germline, CDR1 is SGHVS and CDR2 is FQNEAQ. Between the trimmed V and J ends, which lost 3 bases and 2 bases, there was a span of 9 bases. CDR3 bases read: TGTGCCAGCAGCTTGGGCGGGATCACAGATACG. Translation gives CASSLGGITDT. The whole CDR3 sequence reads CASSLGGITDTQYF.

At least ten counts were recorded for this clone. The read stops 3 residues short of the end of the CDR3; the missing end is completed from the germline J gene. V gene TRBV20-1 combines with J gene TRBJ2-1; 7 nucleotides match TRBD1. V was pared by 3 bases and J by 5 bases, with 7 bases of the junction left unmatched. CDR1 DFQATT and CDR2 SNEGSKA come from the germline V gene (reference sequence). CDR3 length: 14 amino acids. The CDR3 DNA, read in part, is TGCAGTGCTAGTCTGCCAGGGGGACACAATGAG. Protein sequence: CSASLPGGHNE. The full CDR3 is CSASLPGGHNEQFF.

To note about this clone: The read falls 3 residues short of the CDR3 end, and the missing part is taken from the germline J gene. The J gene is TRBJ1-4, the V gene TRBV19, with D maybe TRBD1 (5 bases). This CDR3 contains 14 residues. V was cut by 8 bases and J by 2 bases, with 12 bases left in between. The germline gives CDR1 LNHDA, CDR2 SQIVND (reference sequence). The sequenced CDR3 bases are TGTGCCAGTCTGGAGGGGCGTACTAATGAAAAA. This codes for CASLEGRTNEK. The CDR3, in full, reads CASLEGRTNEKLFF.

To note about this clone: The CDR3 goes on 3 residues after the read ends, and that part is filled in from the germline J gene. The chain uses TRBV20-1 and TRBJ1-4; TRBD1 aligns across 8 bases. Trimming at V came to 4 bases and at J to 6 bases, leaving 7 bases not matched to a gene. Germline V CDR1 and CDR2: DFQATT, SNEGSKA (reference sequence). This CDR3 contains 14 residues. The chain's CDR3 is CSATPTGEDEKLFF. The CDR3 bases that were read are TGCAGTGCTACTCCGACAGGGGAAGATGAAAAA.

For this clone: Read data end 3 residues before the CDR3 end; the end is taken from the germline J gene. The chain couples TRBV18 to TRBJ1-2; D ambiguous. The V and J ends lost 6 bases and 5 bases respectively, with 19 bases between them. The CDR3 runs to 15 residues. CDR1 is KGHSH, CDR2 LQKENI, per germline. CDR3 DNA, as far as it was read: TGTGCCAGCTCCCAGAGCCCGCCTACGGGGTATGGC. Its protein product is CASSQSPPTGYG. The entire CDR3 sequence reads CASSQSPPTGYGYTF.

A note on this clone: The missing CDR3 end, 3 residues past where the read stops, is filled in from the germline J gene. This chain connects TRBV5-1 to TRBJ1-1; D remains unclear. Germline V CDR1 and CDR2: SGHRS, YFSETQ. This CDR3 is built from 13 residues. Trimming removed 2 bases from V and 5 bases from J, with 10 bases in between. CDR3 in amino acids: CASSLGGGTEAFF. The sequenced CDR3 bases are TGCGCCAGCAGCTTAGGCGGCGGGACTGAA.

The CDR3 spells CASRRTDLYEQYF. Partial CDR3 DNA: TGTGCCAGCAGGCGTACGGACTTATACGAG. V and J are TRBV7-9 and TRBJ2-7; TRBD2 is a possible D gene (5 bases). The read gets to within 3 residues of the CDR3 end, and the germline J gene fills in the rest. The CDR3 sequence is 13 residues long. Germline V lookup: CDR1 SEHNR, CDR2 FQNEAQ (reference sequence). V lost 6 bases and J lost 4, with 13 bases in between. The full variable domain, completed using reference TRBV7-9 and TRBJ2-7, is DTGVSQNPRHKITKRGQNVTFRCDPISEHNRLYWYRQTLGQGPEFLTYFQNEAQLEKSRLLSDRFSAERPKGSFSTLEIQRTEQGDSAMYLCASRRTDLYEQYFGPGTRLTVT.

Worth noting for this clone: Read sequence stops 3 residues before the CDR3 end, and the germline J gene provides the missing end. The chain recombines TRBV7-9 with TRBJ1-2; D might be TRBD1 (6 bases). The CDR3 spans 14 residues. Trimming shortened V by 4 bases and J by 0 bases, and 9 bases separated the two germline ends. CDR1 and CDR2 from the germline V gene are SEHNR and FQNEAQ (reference sequence). CDR3 residues: CASSSDRANYGYTF. Incomplete CDR3 DNA: TGTGCCAGCAGCTCGGACAGAGCTAACTATGGC.

There are a few counts of this clone. The sequence runs out 3 residues before the end of the CDR3; the remainder is reconstructed from the germline J gene. The chain joins TRBV7-2 to TRBJ1-3, with D tentatively TRBD1 (6 bases). The germline CDR1 and CDR2 sequences are SGHTA and FQGNSA. Trimming removed 2 bases at V and 5 bases at J, with 13 bases between. The CDR3 length is 15 residues. The part of the CDR3 DNA that was read is TGTGCCAGCAGCTTAAATACAGGGAAAAGAAACACC. Translating gives CASSLNTGKRNT. The CDR3 reads in full as CASSLNTGKRNTIYF.

In regard to this clone: Read sequence stops 3 residues before the CDR3 end, and the germline J gene provides the missing end. The chain couples TRBV7-3 to TRBJ2-5, with a weak D call TRBD1 (6 bases). Germline CDR1 is SGHTA and CDR2 is FQGTGA. V was cut by 3 bases and J by 3 bases, with 14 bases left in between. This CDR3 comprises 15 residues. This chain's CDR3 is CASSLEQGWEETQYF. The part of the CDR3 DNA that was read is TGTGCCAGCAGCTTGGAACAGGGATGGGAAGAGACC.

This clone was detected only a few times. Sequencing ends 3 residues short of the CDR3 end; the germline J gene provides the rest. The chain recombines TRBV19 with TRBJ2-1, with 11 bases lining up with TRBD1. The junction had 2 bases not matched to a gene; V was cut back by 3 bases and J by 7 bases. The CDR3 is 14 amino acids. Germline-derived CDR1 and CDR2 are LNHDA and SQIVND (reference sequence). CDR3 residues: CASSMDRGRNEQFF. The CDR3 bases that were read are TGTGCCAGTAGTATGGACAGGGGGCGGAATGAG. The whole variable domain, filled in from reference TRBV19 and TRBJ2-1, reads DGGITQSPKYLFRKEGQNVTLSCEQNLNHDAMYWYRQDPGQGLRLIYYSQIVNDFQKGDIAEGYSVSREKKESFPLTVTSAQKNPTAFYLCASSMDRGRNEQFFGPGTRLTVL.

In this sample, this clone turned up many times. The DNA ends 3 residues before the CDR3 does, and the rest of the CDR3 is filled in from the germline J gene. V and J are TRBV7-9 and TRBJ2-3; the D gene is possibly TRBD1 (7 bases). CDR1 is SEHNR and CDR2 is FQNEAQ in the germline V gene (reference sequence). Trimming stripped 6 bases from V and 0 bases from J, with 13 bases between. The CDR3 is 15 residues long. This CDR3 is CASRSQGTSTDTQYF. The sequenced CDR3 bases are TGTGCCAGCAGGTCACAGGGGACTAGCACAGATACG.

This clone was counted only a few times. The read stops 3 residues short of the end of the CDR3; the missing end is completed from the germline J gene. The chain is built from TRBV2 and TRBJ1-2, with D tentatively TRBD1 (5 bases). V lost 3 bases and J 2 bases, leaving 7 bases between the germline ends. The CDR3 has 13 residues. Germline assignment: CDR1 SNHLY and CDR2 FYNNEI. The DNA read from the CDR3 is TGTGCCAGCAGTGAGGACAACAACTATGGC. It yields the protein CASSEDNNYG. From start to end, the CDR3 is CASSEDNNYGYTF.

This clone showed up many times. The CDR3 end falls 3 residues outside the read, so it is completed with the germline J gene. V and J are TRBV18 and TRBJ2-7, with TRBD1 as a possible D gene (5 bases). From germline, CDR1 is KGHSH and CDR2 LQKENI. Trimming removed 0 bases at V and 3 bases at J, with 12 bases between. The CDR3 is 15 amino acids. The CDR3 loop is CASSPPTAKDYEQYF. The CDR3 DNA, read in part, is TGTGCCAGCTCACCACCGACAGCAAAGGACTACGAG.

As concerns this clone: Sequencing ends 3 residues short of the CDR3 end; the germline J gene provides the rest. The chain recombines TRBV7-6 with TRBJ1-4; D is uncertain. Looked up from germline, CDR1 is SGHVS and CDR2 is FNYEAQ. The length of the CDR3 is 15 residues. With 4 bases removed from V and 0 bases from J, the gap between germline ends came to 9 bases. The CDR3 sequence is CASSWAGSTNEKLFF. The covered CDR3 bases are TGTGCCAGCAGCTGGGCGGGCTCAACTAATGAAAAA. The complete variable domain, with remaining parts taken from reference TRBV7-6 and TRBJ1-4, reads GAGVSQSPRYKVTKRGQDVALRCDPISGHVSLYWYRQALGQGPEFLTYFNYEAQQDKSGLPNDRFSAERPEGSISTLTIQRTEQRDSAMYRCASSWAGSTNEKLFFGSGTQLSVL.

This clone was seen only a few times. Coverage ceases 3 residues before the CDR3 finishes, and the germline J gene fills in the end. The gene calls are TRBV11-2 and TRBJ1-3, with a possible D match to TRBD1 (5 bases). Germline V gene sequence: CDR1 SGHAT, CDR2 FQNNGV. This CDR3 has 12 residues. The V and J ends lost 5 bases and 7 bases respectively, with 9 bases between them. The CDR3 sequence is CASSPGWNTIYF. The sequenced part of the CDR3 DNA is TGTGCCAGCAGCCCAGGGTGGAACACC.

Note on this clone: The read is 3 residues too short to cover the CDR3 end, so that end is filled in from the germline J gene. The V and J genes are TRBV30 and TRBJ1-4; D is possibly TRBD1 (5 bases). Germline loops: CDR1 GTSNPN, CDR2 SVGIG (reference sequence). V was clipped by 2 bases and J by 5 bases, with 12 bases between them. This CDR3 spans 14 amino acids. The CDR3 is CAWSQVPGNEKLFF. Incomplete CDR3 DNA: TGTGCCTGGAGTCAGGTACCAGGGAATGAAAAA. The variable domain in full, with the rest retrieved from reference TRBV30 and TRBJ1-4, is SQTIHQWPATLVQPVGSPLSLECTVEGTSNPNLYWYRQAAGRGLQLLFYSVGIGQISSEVPQNLSASRPQDRQFILSSKKLLLSDSGFYLCAWSQVPGNEKLFFGSGTQLSVL.

This clone was counted ten times or more. One end of the junction varies from germline; a read error may be responsible. Read coverage stops 3 residues before the CDR3 terminus; the germline J gene supplies the remainder. This chain connects TRBV4-2 to TRBJ2-7; weak D call: TRBD2 (5 bases). CDR1 is LGHNA and CDR2 is YNFKEQ in the germline V gene. This CDR3 is 11 amino acids long. Partial CDR3 DNA: TGCGCCAGAACACGGGGTGTCGAG. It codes for CARTRGVE. The complete CDR3 sequence is CARTRGVEQYF.

This clone was detected ten times or more. The sequence runs out 3 residues before the end of the CDR3; the remainder is reconstructed from the germline J gene. V usage is TRBV20-1 and J usage is TRBJ2-5; possible D gene TRBD2, 6 bases. The CDR3 contains 15 residues. CDR1 and CDR2 from the germline V gene are DFQATT and SNEGSKA (reference sequence). The V gene lost 7 bases and the J gene lost 5 bases, with 23 bases spanning the gap. CDR3 DNA (partial): TGCAGTGGAAACCCGTTTGAGGGGAGGATTGAGACC. Amino acid sequence: CSGNPFEGRIET. The whole CDR3 sequence reads CSGNPFEGRIETQYF.

This clone was detected a few times. The read halts 3 residues ahead of the CDR3 end, with the missing end drawn from the germline J gene. This chain links TRBV20-1 with TRBJ2-5, with D possibly TRBD2 on 6 matching bases. V lost 0 bases, J lost 7 bases, and 15 bases lay in between. The length of the CDR3 is 14 residues. The germline CDR1 and CDR2 sequences are DFQATT and SNEGSKA (reference sequence). CDR3 DNA, as far as it was read: TGCAGTGCTAGAGATGCAGGGAGGAGTCCGACC. Translated, it gives CSARDAGRSPT. The full CDR3 protein is CSARDAGRSPTQYF.

In its sample, this clone was seen many times. The CDR3 end is not reached by the read, which stops 3 residues before it; the germline J gene fills it in. The chain links TRBV18 to TRBJ2-7; 8 nucleotides agree with TRBD2. Trimming cost V 4 bases and J 4 bases; bases outside gene matches: 3. Germline CDR1 is KGHSH and CDR2 is LQKENI. CDR3 length: 13 amino acids. CDR3: CASSRGGWYEQYF. The part of the CDR3 DNA that was read is TGTGCCAGCTCACGCGGGGGGTGGTACGAG.